The clone carrying this TCR beta chain is termed medium-sized. The antigen remains unidentified. The data were obtained in a study of metastatic and nonmetastatic thyroid tumors. Study background: The authors compared repertoires across blood and tumor or nodule tissue from malignant and benign thyroid patients.

In the authors' methods: The study's classifier, a distant-metastasis tool for papillary thyroid cancer, was built using CDR3 differences across clinicopathological groups. TCRdb reanalyzed the PCR reads via MiXCR. TCRdb, rather than the study authors, made the V and J calls. The repertoire holds over 25,000 clones, roughly 15% seen once, with roughly 6.6% in the top ten. Study-wide results and caveats: It was reported that TCR beta diversity was significantly higher in malignant thyroid tumors than benign nodules, in blood and tumor.

Among the patients, none had received any treatment before thyroid surgery. This receptor was taken from a male donor with papillary thyroid cancer or a benign thyroid nodule (not recorded which). Some clones in this sample may be carry-over from other donors' samples. Sequenced: blood.

The CDR3 region is CASSLGGLAGYTF. The CDR3, as DNA: TGTGCCAGCAGCTTGGGGGGCCTTGCAGGCTACACCTTC. V gene TRBV5-8 combines with J gene TRBJ1-2; a possible D gene is TRBD1 (5 bases). V was shortened by 0 bases and J by 8 bases, with 11 bases between the two germline ends. Germline values: CDR1 SGHTS, CDR2 YDEGEE. The CDR3 sequence is 13 residues long.